This T cell receptor beta chain was found in a study of read filtering for tumor transcriptome and immune sequencing. Study background: Patients were 17 male and some 15 female, mean age approximately 60 years, range about 45 to 85. Whole-study findings and limits: This fraction held mixed bone marrow immune cells after CD138-negative sorting. In IR-seq, single-read clonotypes were 70% to 85% of clonotypes but approximately 3.2% of reads. Without single-read clonotypes, shared clonotype proportions correlated more between IR-seq and RNA-seq.

Remarks on this clonotype: What it recognizes is unknown.

From approximately 430 ng of RNA, a library with molecular barcoded alpha/delta and beta/gamma adaptors was made. In TCRdb, the reads were re-called with MiXCR into one record per CDR3 protein. The sample has approximately 90,000 distinct CDR3 sequences, approximately 13% seen once. Sequenced material: a population of CD138-negative cells sorted from bone marrow. This receptor was identified in a donor aged 40 or over with multiple myeloma.

The DNA of the CDR3 is TGTGCCAGCAGCCCGGGTGGCGGGAGTACGTACGAGCAGTACTTC. Amino acid sequence: CASSPGGGSTYEQYF. The V call is TRBV9, the J call TRBJ2-7, with TRBD2 identical over 7 bases. Per germline, CDR1 SGDLS and CDR2 YYNGEE. V was pared by 4 bases and J by 4 bases, with 11 bases of the junction left unmatched. There are 15 residues in the CDR3.